The 15 T cell receptor beta chains listed next were all sequenced from one sample in a study of long-term antiretroviral therapy in people with HIV. Version v3.0 of the immunoSEQ assay ran at survey level. This table comes from immunoSEQ multiplex PCR, and its TCRdb copy is limited to in-frame clones, with some not included. Of 30,000 or so clones listed, about 85% are singletons. The sample here was unsorted PBMCs, taken about 5 years before starting antiretroviral therapy. The receptors originated from a man between 45 and 60 years old with HIV.

J is TRBJ1-5 and V is TRBV6-5, with no clear D. The CDR3 sequence is 14 residues long. V was pared by 7 bases and J by 3 bases, with 13 bases between. From germline, CDR1 is MNHEY and CDR2 SVGAGI. CDR3 DNA sequence: TGTGCCAGCACCTACGAGGGTGACAATCAGCCCCAGCATTTT. As protein: CASTYEGDNQPQHF.

The V and J genes are TRBV6-1 and TRBJ1-2; D might be TRBD1 (5 bases). The CDR3 sequence is 14 residues long. V lost 8 bases and J lost 4, with 17 bases in between. Germline CDR1 reads MNHNS; CDR2 reads SASEGT. The CDR3 region has the DNA TGTGCCAGCGTGAGTCAGGGAGTCTCCTATGGCTACACCTTC. It codes for CASVSQGVSYGYTF.

This sequence joins TRBV19 and TRBJ1-4, with a possible D match to TRBD1 (6 bases). The ends were cut back, 4 bases at V and 4 bases at J, with 13 bases in the middle. The germline CDR1 and CDR2 sequences are LNHDA and SQIVND (reference sequence). The CDR3 consists of 15 residues. CDR3 residues: CASSTRTAFNEKLFF. CDR3 bases: TGTGCCAGTAGTACCCGGACAGCCTTTAATGAAAAACTGTTTTTT.

The chain is built from TRBV5-1 and TRBJ2-7; D unclear. V lost 1 base and J 2 bases, leaving 7 bases between the germline ends. Germline V gene sequence: CDR1 SGHRS, CDR2 YFSETQ. This CDR3 has 13 amino acids. As DNA, the CDR3 is TGCGCCAGCAGCTTGATAGGAACCTACGAGCAGTACTTC. Encoded protein: CASSLIGTYEQYF.

This clone was observed a handful of times. The rearrangement joins TRBV4-1 to TRBJ1-3; the D gene is possibly TRBD1 (5 bases). V was trimmed by 6 bases and J by 0 bases, leaving 9 bases between them. CDR3 size: 14 residues. Per germline, CDR1 MGHRA and CDR2 YSYEKL. The CDR3 DNA sequence: TGCGCCAGCAGTCTCCAGGGCTCTGGAAACACCATATATTTT. It yields the protein CASSLQGSGNTIYF.

This sequence joins TRBV7-2 and TRBJ1-3, with D possibly matching TRBD1 (5 bases). V lost 5 bases to trimming and J lost 0 bases, with 14 bases between them. CDR1 is SGHTA and CDR2 is FQGNSA in the germline V gene. CDR3 size: 16 residues. This chain's CDR3 is CASSAQTGSSGNTIYF. The CDR3, as DNA: TGTGCCAGCAGCGCGCAAACAGGCTCCTCTGGAAACACCATATATTTT.

The rearrangement links TRBV6-6 to TRBJ2-7; 10 bases agree with TRBD2. Germline V gene sequence: CDR1 MNHNY, CDR2 SVGAGI (reference sequence). This CDR3 comprises 13 residues. With 5 bases clipped from V and 2 bases from J, the junction kept 0 bases outside the gene matches. CDR3 DNA sequence: TGTGCCAGCAGTAGCGGGAGGGCCTACGAGCAGTACTTC. It yields the protein CASSSGRAYEQYF.

A note on this clone: An end of the junction does not agree with germline; a read error may underlie this. The chain carries TRBV7-2 and TRBJ2-1, with a weak D call TRBD2 (5 bases). This CDR3 has 15 residues. The germline CDR1 and CDR2 sequences are SGHTA and FQGNSA. CDR3 in amino acids: CASSLWTGSFNEQFF. The CDR3 DNA sequence: TGTGCCAGCAGCCTCTGGACGGGATCCTTCAATGAGCAGTTCTTC.

This clone was recorded once. The chain links TRBV5-4 to TRBJ2-6; TRBD1 matches at 9 bases. CDR3 length: 18 amino acids. Germline-derived CDR1 and CDR2 are SGHNT and YYREEE (reference sequence). The trim removed 4 bases at V and 0 bases at J, leaving 8 bases unmatched. The CDR3 DNA follows: TGTGCCAGCAGCAGGGACAGGGCAACCTTCTCTGGGGCCAACGTCCTGACTTTC. The encoded protein is CASSRDRATFSGANVLTF.

The chain couples TRBV9 to TRBJ1-2, with TRBD1 matching 7 bases. This CDR3 has 18 residues. V lost 3 bases, J lost 0 bases, and 14 bases stayed unmatched. Germline lookup yields CDR1 SGDLS and CDR2 YYNGEE. CDR3: CASSEYPSRDSANYGYTF. The CDR3 coding sequence is TGTGCCAGCAGCGAATACCCCAGCCGGGACAGCGCTAACTATGGCTACACCTTC.

The chain carries TRBV5-1 and TRBJ2-3; perhaps TRBD2 as D (6 bases). From germline, CDR1 is SGHRS and CDR2 YFSETQ. V was trimmed by 4 bases and J by 5 bases, leaving 23 bases between them. The CDR3 is 17 amino acids. The CDR3 here is CASSGGGGGTAGDTQYF. CDR3 nucleotide sequence: TGCGCCAGCAGCGGGGGTGGAGGCGGGACGGCAGGAGATACGCAGTATTTT.

The chain joins TRBV7-2 to TRBJ2-7; 7 positions match TRBD1. J was trimmed by 6 bases and V by 2 bases; bases with no gene match: 4. The germline gives CDR1 SGHTA, CDR2 FQGNSA. This CDR3 is 13 amino acids long. The CDR3 nucleotides read TGTGCCAGCAGCTTAATAGGGACAGCCGAGCAGTACTTC. Its translation is CASSLIGTAEQYF.

V and J are TRBV21-1 and TRBJ1-1; the table's D call, TRBD1, has no DNA check behind it. TRBV21-1 is annotated as a pseudogene. The CDR3 contains 20 residues. The CDR3 region has the DNA TGTGCCAGCAGCAAAGGTGAACGGACAGGGGGTGGGGGTCTGAACACTGAAGCTTTCTTT. Protein product: CASSKGERTGGGGLNTEAFF.

This clone occurred once. The CDR3 sequence: CATSSAGQTYNEQFF. Here the CDR3 DNA reads TGTGCCACCTCTTCCGCGGGACAAACCTACAATGAGCAGTTCTTC. The chain is built from TRBV5-5 and TRBJ2-1; D tentatively fits TRBD1 or TRBD2 (6 bases each). This CDR3 contains 15 residues. V lost 9 bases and J 2 bases, leaving 18 bases between the germline ends. Germline lookup yields CDR1 SGHKS and CDR2 YYEKEE (reference sequence).

The chain links TRBV11-1 to TRBJ2-3, with no clear D. This CDR3 has 14 residues. Germline CDR1 and CDR2: SGHAT and FQDESV (reference sequence). V lost 2 bases and J 5 bases, leaving 11 bases between the germline ends. The CDR3 region is CASSLYRWGDTQYF. In DNA, the CDR3 is TGTGCCAGCAGCTTATATAGATGGGGAGATACGCAGTATTTT. The variable domain in full, completed from reference TRBV11-1 and TRBJ2-3, reads EAEVAQSPRYKITEKSQAVAFWCDPISGHATLYWYRQILGQGPELLVQFQDESVVDDSQLPKDRFSAERLKGVDSTLKIQPAELGDSAMYLCASSLYRWGDTQYFGPGTRLTVL.